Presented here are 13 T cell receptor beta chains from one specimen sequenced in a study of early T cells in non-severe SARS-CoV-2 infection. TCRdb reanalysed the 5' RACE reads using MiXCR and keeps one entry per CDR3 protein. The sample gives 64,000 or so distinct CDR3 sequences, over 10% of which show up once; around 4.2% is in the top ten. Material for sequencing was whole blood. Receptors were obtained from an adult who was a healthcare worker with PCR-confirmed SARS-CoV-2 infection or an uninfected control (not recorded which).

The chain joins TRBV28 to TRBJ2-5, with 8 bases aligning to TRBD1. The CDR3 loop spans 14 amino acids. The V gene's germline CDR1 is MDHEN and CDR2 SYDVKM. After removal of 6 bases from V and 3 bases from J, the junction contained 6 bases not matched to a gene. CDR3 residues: CASSPGTGKETQYF. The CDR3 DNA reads TGTGCCAGCAGCCCCGGGACAGGAAAAGAGACCCAGTACTTC.

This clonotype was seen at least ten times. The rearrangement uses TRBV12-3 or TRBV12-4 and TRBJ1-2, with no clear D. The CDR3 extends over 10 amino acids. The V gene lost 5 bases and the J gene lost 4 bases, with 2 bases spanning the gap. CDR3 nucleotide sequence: TGTGCCAGCAGTCGCTATGGCTACACCTTC. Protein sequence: CASSRYGYTF.

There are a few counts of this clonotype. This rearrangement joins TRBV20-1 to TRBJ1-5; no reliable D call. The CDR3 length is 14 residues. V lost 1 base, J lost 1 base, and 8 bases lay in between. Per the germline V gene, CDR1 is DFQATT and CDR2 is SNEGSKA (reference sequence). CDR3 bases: TGCAGTGCTAGAGGGCCCTTGAGCAATCAGCCCCAGCATTTT. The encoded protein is CSARGPLSNQPQHF.

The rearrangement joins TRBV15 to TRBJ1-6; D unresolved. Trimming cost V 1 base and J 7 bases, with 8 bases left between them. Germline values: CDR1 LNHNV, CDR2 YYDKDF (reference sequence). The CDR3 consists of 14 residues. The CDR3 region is CATSRVAANSPLHF. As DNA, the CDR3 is TGTGCCACCAGCAGAGTGGCCGCAAATTCACCCCTCCACTTT.

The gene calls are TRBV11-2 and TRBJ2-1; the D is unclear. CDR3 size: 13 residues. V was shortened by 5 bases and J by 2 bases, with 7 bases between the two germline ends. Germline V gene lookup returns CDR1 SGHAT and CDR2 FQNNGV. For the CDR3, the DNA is TGTGCCAGCAGCCTCGCGGCCTACAATGAGCAGTTCTTC. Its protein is CASSLAAYNEQFF.

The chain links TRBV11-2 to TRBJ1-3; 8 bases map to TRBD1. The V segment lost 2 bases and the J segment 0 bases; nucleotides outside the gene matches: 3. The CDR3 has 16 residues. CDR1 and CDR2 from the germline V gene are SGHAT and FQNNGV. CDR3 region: CASSLQTGASGNTIYF. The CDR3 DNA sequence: TGTGCCAGCAGCTTACAGACAGGGGCCTCTGGAAACACCATATATTTT.

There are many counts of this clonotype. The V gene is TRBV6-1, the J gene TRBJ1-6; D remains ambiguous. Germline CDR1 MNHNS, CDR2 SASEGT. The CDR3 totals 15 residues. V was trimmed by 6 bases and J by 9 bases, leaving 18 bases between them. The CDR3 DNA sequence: TGTGCCAGCAGGGGCGCAGGACGGCCCTCTTCACCCCTCCACTTT. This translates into CASRGAGRPSSPLHF.

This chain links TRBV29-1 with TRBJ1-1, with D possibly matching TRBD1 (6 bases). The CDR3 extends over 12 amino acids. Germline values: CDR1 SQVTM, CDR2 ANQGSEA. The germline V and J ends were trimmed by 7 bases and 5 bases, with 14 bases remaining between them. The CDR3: CSARPGATEAFF. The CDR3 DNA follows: TGCAGCGCCCGCCCGGGGGCGACTGAAGCTTTCTTT.

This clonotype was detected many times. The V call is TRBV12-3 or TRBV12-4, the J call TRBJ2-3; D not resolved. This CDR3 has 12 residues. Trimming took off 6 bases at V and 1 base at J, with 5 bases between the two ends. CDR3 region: CASSPGTDTQYF. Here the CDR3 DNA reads TGTGCCAGCAGCCCGGGCACAGATACGCAGTATTTT.

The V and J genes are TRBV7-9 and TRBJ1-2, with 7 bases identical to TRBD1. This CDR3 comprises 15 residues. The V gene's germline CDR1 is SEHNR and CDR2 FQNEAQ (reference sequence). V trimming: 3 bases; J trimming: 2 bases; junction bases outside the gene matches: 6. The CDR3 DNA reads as TGTGCCAGCAGCTTGCGACAGGGAACAAACTATGGCTACACCTTC. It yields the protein CASSLRQGTNYGYTF.

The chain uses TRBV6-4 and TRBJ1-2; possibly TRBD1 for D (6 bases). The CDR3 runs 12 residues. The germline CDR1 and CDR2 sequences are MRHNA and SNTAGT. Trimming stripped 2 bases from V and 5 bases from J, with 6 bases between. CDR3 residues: CASSDRGYGYTF. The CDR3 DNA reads TGTGCCAGCAGTGACAGGGGGTATGGCTACACCTTC.

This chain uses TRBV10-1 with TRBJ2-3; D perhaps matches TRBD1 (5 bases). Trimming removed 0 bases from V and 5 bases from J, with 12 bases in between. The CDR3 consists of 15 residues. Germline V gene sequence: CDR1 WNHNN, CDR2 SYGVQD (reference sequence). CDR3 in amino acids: CASSESGASGDTQYF. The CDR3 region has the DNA TGCGCCAGCAGTGAGTCTGGGGCGTCGGGAGATACGCAGTATTTT.

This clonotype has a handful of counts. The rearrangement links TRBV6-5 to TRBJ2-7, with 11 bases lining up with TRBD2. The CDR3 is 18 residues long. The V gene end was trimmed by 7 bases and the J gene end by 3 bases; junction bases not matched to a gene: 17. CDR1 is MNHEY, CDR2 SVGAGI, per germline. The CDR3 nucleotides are TGTGCCAGCACCCCCGAAAGCCCGAGACTAGCGGGGAACTACGAGCAGTACTTC. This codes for CASTPESPRLAGNYEQYF.